Sequencing of this TCR beta chain was carried out in a study of blood T cell repertoires in COVID-19. There are 15 residues in the CDR3. CDR1 and CDR2 from the germline V gene are SGHVS and FQNEAQ. The ends lost 2 bases at V and 3 bases at J; junction bases unmatched: 6. Some clones are missing from TCRdb's copy, which holds only in-frame ones; the method was immunoSEQ multiplex PCR. The sample lists some 190,000 clones, about 83% occurring once. The V and J genes are TRBV7-8 and TRBJ2-5; TRBD2 agrees at 7 bases. Input material: PBMCs or T cells enriched from blood (not recorded which). The sequence was obtained from a man in his forties with acute COVID-19. CDR3 sequence (DNA): TGTGCCAGCAGCTTATGGGTTGCGGGGGAAGAGACCCAGTACTTC. Protein product: CASSLWVAGEETQYF.